This entry features one T cell receptor beta chain sequence. Its antigen remains unknown. The sample originates from a study of graft-versus-host responses after intestinal transplantation. General study points: Within the allografts of patients who had graft-donor T cell macrochimerism, graft-versus-host to host-versus-graft clonal ratios were high. Investigators detected GvH clones in recipient marrow, with some emerging earlier in ileum or blood.

The repertoire was sequenced with immunoSEQ multiplex PCR; TCRdb's copy has only in-frame clones and lacks some. The data contain approximately 79,000 clones, about four fifths of them seen just once; the ten biggest clones take up 0.65% to 0.85%. This CDR3 spans 15 amino acids. From germline, CDR1 is SEHNR and CDR2 FQNEAQ (reference sequence). Trimming pared 1 base from V and 0 bases from J, leaving 6 bases between. The TCR comes from a human donor who received an intestinal transplant. This chain joins TRBV7-9 and TRBJ1-4; no firm D call. The source was unstimulated CD4+ T cells sorted from spleen or lymph node cells, collected before intestinal transplant. CDR3 loop: CASSLGEATNEKLFF. In nucleotides, the CDR3 is TGTGCCAGCAGCTTAGGCGAGGCAACTAATGAAAAACTGTTTTTT.